The 24 T cell receptor beta chains given below trace back to one sample, sequenced in a study of blood T cell repertoires in COVID-19. TCRdb's table, derived via immunoSEQ multiplex PCR, lists solely in-frame clones and lacks some. The sample contains some 400,000 clones, 80% to 90% of which appear only once. The sequenced material came from PBMCs or T cells enriched from blood (not recorded which). Every receptor here comes from a man younger than 45 who had recovered from COVID-19.

V usage is TRBV5-6 and J usage is TRBJ1-3, with 8 bases lining up with TRBD1. The CDR3 runs to 15 residues. From germline, CDR1 is SGHDT and CDR2 YYEEEE. Germline trimming cut 1 base from V and 2 bases from J; bases unmatched to any gene: 2. The CDR3 nucleotides are TGTGCCAGCAGCTTGACAGGGGGAGCTGGAAACACCATATATTTT. The encoded protein is CASSLTGGAGNTIYF.

The V gene is TRBV5-6, the J gene TRBJ1-6; no clear D gene. Germline values: CDR1 SGHDT, CDR2 YYEEEE. Trimming cost V 3 bases and J 5 bases, with 12 bases left between them. This CDR3 contains 15 residues. DNA for the CDR3: TGTGCCAGCAGCTGGGCCCAAATAGATAATTCACCCCTCCACTTT. Translating gives CASSWAQIDNSPLHF.

The CDR3 coding sequence is TGCGCCAGCAGCTTGGTTACGGTTAAGGGGGAGACCCAGTACTTC. This codes for CASSLVTVKGETQYF. The rearrangement joins TRBV5-1 to TRBJ2-5; tentative D call: TRBD1 (5 bases). V was pared by 0 bases and J by 5 bases, with 14 bases between. Per germline, CDR1 SGHRS and CDR2 YFSETQ. The CDR3 loop spans 15 amino acids.

This rearrangement joins TRBV21-1 to TRBJ2-6; TRBD2 is the table's D call and was not checked against the DNA. TRBV21-1 is given as a pseudogene. The CDR3 contains 14 residues. Here the CDR3 reads CASSRWSGANVLTF. The DNA of the CDR3 is TGTGCCAGCAGCCGGTGGTCTGGGGCCAACGTCCTGACTTTC.

The chain employs TRBV28 and TRBJ2-3; maybe TRBD2 (6 bases). With 1 base removed from V and 3 bases from J, the gap between germline ends came to 8 bases. The CDR3 is 14 residues long. The germline gives CDR1 MDHEN, CDR2 SYDVKM. In DNA, the CDR3 is TGTGCCAGCAGTTTATCGGGGAGGACAGATACGCAGTATTTT. Residues: CASSLSGRTDTQYF.

The J gene is TRBJ1-1, the V gene TRBV27, with D uncertain. The CDR3 is made up of 14 amino acids. The germline CDR1 and CDR2 sequences are MNHEY and SMNVEV (reference sequence). V lost 3 bases to trimming and J lost 0 bases, with 8 bases between them. This CDR3 is CASSFSVMNTEAFF. The CDR3 coding sequence is TGTGCCAGCAGTTTTAGTGTTATGAACACTGAAGCTTTCTTT.

The V gene is TRBV4-1, the J gene TRBJ2-7, with 12 bases lining up with TRBD2. Germline V gene lookup returns CDR1 MGHRA and CDR2 YSYEKL. V shed 4 bases, J shed 5 bases, and the junction held 9 bases outside the gene matches. The length of the CDR3 is 16 residues. DNA of the CDR3: TGCGCCAGCAGCCCCCGACTAGCGGGGGTCCCCCACGAGCAGTACTTC. Protein: CASSPRLAGVPHEQYF.

In DNA, the CDR3 is TGCAGCCTACAGGGGTCCACAGATACGCAGTATTTT. It is translated as CSLQGSTDTQYF. The J gene is TRBJ2-3, the V gene TRBV29-1; 7 positions match TRBD1. The CDR3 contains 12 residues. V trimming: 8 bases; J trimming: 2 bases; junction bases outside the gene matches: 4. CDR1 and CDR2 from the germline V gene are SQVTM and ANQGSEA.

As regards this clone: Additional DNA sequences in this sample encode the identical CDR3. J is TRBJ1-2 and V is TRBV28, with unresolved D. Germline CDR1 is MDHEN and CDR2 is SYDVKM. V was cut by 6 bases and J by 8 bases, with 16 bases left in between. The CDR3 consists of 13 residues. The CDR3 spells CASRERTAGGYTF. The CDR3 DNA reads TGTGCCAGCAGAGAACGGACTGCTGGGGGCTACACCTTC.

The chain links TRBV10-3 to TRBJ1-1; possibly TRBD1 for D (5 bases). Germline lookup yields CDR1 ENHRY and CDR2 SYGVKD. V was clipped by 6 bases and J by 1 base, with 9 bases between them. The CDR3 extends over 13 amino acids. The CDR3 DNA follows: TGTGCCATCAGGGCGGGGGGGAACACTGAAGCTTTCTTT. Amino acids: CAIRAGGNTEAFF.

The rearrangement uses TRBV7-9 and TRBJ2-2; possibly TRBD2 for D (5 bases). This CDR3 is 17 amino acids long. V was shortened by 0 bases and J by 5 bases, with 16 bases between the two germline ends. The V gene's germline CDR1 is SEHNR and CDR2 FQNEAQ (reference sequence). The CDR3 sequence is CASSLAGIGRETGELFF. The DNA of the CDR3 is TGTGCCAGCAGCTTAGCAGGGATTGGGAGAGAAACCGGGGAGCTGTTTTTT. Drawing the rest from reference TRBV7-9 and TRBJ2-2, the complete variable domain is DTGVSQNPRHKITKRGQNVTFRCDPISEHNRLYWYRQTLGQGPEFLTYFQNEAQLEKSRLLSDRFSAERPKGSFSTLEIQRTEQGDSAMYLCASSLAGIGRETGELFFGEGSRLTVL.

The chain combines TRBV1 with TRBJ2-7; the tabulated D call, TRBD2, remains unverified against the DNA. TRBV1 represents a pseudogene. The CDR3 covers 19 residues. CDR3 sequence (DNA): TGCACCAGCAGCCAAGCCCCTCCTAGCGCGGAGACGTACTCCTACGAGCAGTACTTC. Translating it yields CTSSQAPPSAETYSYEQYF.

The rearrangement uses TRBV13 and TRBJ1-1, with D hard to call. The germline V and J ends were trimmed by 5 bases and 1 base, with 11 bases remaining between them. Germline V gene data show CDR1 as PRHDT and CDR2 as FYEKMQ (reference sequence). The CDR3 sequence is 14 residues long. The CDR3 protein is CASSGRARNTEAFF. The DNA for the CDR3 is TGTGCCAGCAGCGGGAGGGCAAGGAACACTGAAGCTTTCTTT.

This clone was picked up one time. The chain joins TRBV10-1 to TRBJ2-2; 9 bases are a match to TRBD1. The trim removed 1 base at V and 6 bases at J, leaving 6 bases unmatched. CDR1 WNHNN and CDR2 SYGVQD come from the germline V gene (reference sequence). CDR3 size: 16 residues. This CDR3 reads CASSEFETGGSGELFF. The CDR3 DNA follows: TGCGCCAGCAGTGAGTTTGAGACAGGGGGTTCCGGGGAGCTGTTTTTT.

Points on this clone: Other nucleotide sequences in the sample specify the same CDR3. J is TRBJ2-3 and V is TRBV9; the match to TRBD2 covers 11 bases. This CDR3 comprises 16 residues. The J segment lost 0 bases and the V segment lost 3 bases, leaving 3 bases of the junction unmatched. Germline V CDR1 and CDR2: SGDLS, YYNGEE. CDR3 in DNA: TGTGCCAGCAGCGGGCTAGCGGGAGGTAGCACAGATACGCAGTATTTT. It codes for CASSGLAGGSTDTQYF.

V is TRBV20-1 and J is TRBJ1-2; unclear D gene. The germline CDR1 and CDR2 sequences are DFQATT and SNEGSKA (reference sequence). The germline V and J ends were trimmed by 3 bases and 2 bases, with 7 bases remaining between them. The CDR3 has 12 amino acids. CDR3 sequence: CSASAGNYGYTF. The CDR3 DNA follows: TGCAGTGCTAGTGCAGGCAACTATGGCTACACCTTC.

V is TRBV21-1 and J is TRBJ2-7; the table's D call, TRBD1, was not checked against the DNA. TRBV21-1 is reported as a pseudogene. The CDR3 has 16 amino acids. As DNA, the CDR3 is TGTGCCAGCAGCAAAGGGGAATGGACAGGGAACTACGAGCAGTACTTC. It specifies CASSKGEWTGNYEQYF.

The genes are TRBV4-2 and TRBJ2-3, with 13 positions matching TRBD2. The trim removed 4 bases at V and 5 bases at J, leaving 6 bases unmatched. Per the germline V gene, CDR1 is LGHNA and CDR2 is YNFKEQ. The CDR3 is made up of 16 amino acids. CDR3 amino acids: CASSRGLAGVRDTQYF. The CDR3 coding sequence is TGTGCCAGCAGCCGTGGACTAGCGGGAGTTCGAGATACGCAGTATTTT.

The V call is TRBV19, the J call TRBJ1-1, with D tentatively TRBD1 (6 bases). CDR1 LNHDA and CDR2 SQIVND come from the germline V gene (reference sequence). This CDR3 has 13 amino acids. V dropped 7 bases and J dropped 6 bases, with 15 bases sitting between them. Here the CDR3 DNA reads TGTGCCAGTACCGCCGCAGGGGTGGCTGAAGCTTTCTTT. This codes for CASTAAGVAEAFF. Complete variable domain (other parts from reference TRBV19 and TRBJ1-1): DGGITQSPKYLFRKEGQNVTLSCEQNLNHDAMYWYRQDPGQGLRLIYYSQIVNDFQKGDIAEGYSVSREKKESFPLTVTSAQKNPTAFYLCASTAAGVAEAFFGQGTRLTVV.

The chain links TRBV4-1 to TRBJ1-6; TRBD1 might be the D (5 bases). Germline CDR1 is MGHRA and CDR2 is YSYEKL. This CDR3 is built from 16 residues. Trimming removed 6 bases from V and 0 bases from J, with 12 bases in between. CDR3 nucleotides: TGCGCCAGCAGTGGAGGGGAGGGCTCCTATAATTCACCCCTCCACTTT. This sequence encodes CASSGGEGSYNSPLHF.

V gene TRBV28 combines with J gene TRBJ1-1; 8 bases line up with TRBD1. There are 15 residues in the CDR3. Losses at the gene ends were 0 bases for V and 1 base for J; bases not matched to a gene: 1. Germline V gives CDR1 MDHEN, CDR2 SYDVKM. The CDR3 DNA reads TGTGCCAGCAGTTTATGGGGACAGGAGAACACTGAAGCTTTCTTT. Amino acids: CASSLWGQENTEAFF. Supplemented by reference TRBV28 and TRBJ1-1, the full variable domain reads DVKVTQSSRYLVKRTGEKVFLECVQDMDHENMFWYRQDPGLGLRLIYFSYDVKMKEKGDIPEGYSVSREKKERFSLILESASTNQTSMYLCASSLWGQENTEAFFGQGTRLTVV.

The chain combines TRBV10-1 with TRBJ2-2; D uncertain. Per the germline V gene, CDR1 is WNHNN and CDR2 is SYGVQD (reference sequence). The length of the CDR3 is 13 residues. V was shortened by 2 bases and J by 1 base, with 2 bases between the two germline ends. The CDR3: CASSELNTGELFF. As DNA, the CDR3 is TGCGCCAGCAGTGAGCTGAACACCGGGGAGCTGTTTTTT.

The V and J genes are TRBV5-4 and TRBJ1-2, with unresolved D. The germline V gene has CDR1 SGHNT and CDR2 YYREEE (reference sequence). Trimming removed 5 bases from V and 11 bases from J, with 16 bases in between. The CDR3 sequence is 12 residues long. CDR3 amino acids: CASRMAEREYTF. CDR3 sequence (DNA): TGTGCCAGCAGGATGGCGGAACGGGAATACACCTTC.

This chain joins TRBV18 and TRBJ2-3; 8 nucleotides align to TRBD2. Trimming at V came to 3 bases and at J to 4 bases, leaving 9 bases not matched to a gene. Germline V lookup: CDR1 KGHSH, CDR2 LQKENI. The length of the CDR3 is 16 residues. CDR3 sequence: CASSPPLAGGADTQYF. In nucleotides, the CDR3 is TGTGCCAGCTCACCCCCCTTGGCGGGAGGTGCAGATACGCAGTATTTT.